The source of this T cell receptor beta chain is a study of CD8 T cells in ankylosing spondylitis. Broader study findings: In ankylosing spondylitis patients, matched synovial fluid reportedly showed significant enrichment of disease-linked clones. Seemingly distinctive of ankylosing spondylitis blood was a TCR beta motif formed by eight highly homologous variants. Certain motif variants had earlier been reported in reactive arthritis synovial fluid and blood.

Library preparation for TCR beta used quantitative 5'-RACE with molecular barcodes. TCRdb itself ran the 5' RACE reads through MiXCR, one entry per CDR3 protein. The sample includes about 330,000 distinct CDR3 sequences, around 8% of them seen just once. The CDR3 loop spans 14 amino acids. Trimming cost V 0 bases and J 5 bases, with 10 bases left between them. Germline-derived CDR1 and CDR2 are KGHSH and LQKENI. Points on this clonotype: What it recognizes is unknown.

Material: blood, either unsorted or a sorted T cell fraction (not recorded which). J is TRBJ2-5 and V is TRBV18; no clear D gene. This clonotype was obtained from a male donor with ankylosing spondylitis. In nucleotides, the CDR3 is TGTGCCAGCTCACCACCTGTAGGGATCGAGACCCAGTACTTC. Encoded protein: CASSPPVGIETQYF.